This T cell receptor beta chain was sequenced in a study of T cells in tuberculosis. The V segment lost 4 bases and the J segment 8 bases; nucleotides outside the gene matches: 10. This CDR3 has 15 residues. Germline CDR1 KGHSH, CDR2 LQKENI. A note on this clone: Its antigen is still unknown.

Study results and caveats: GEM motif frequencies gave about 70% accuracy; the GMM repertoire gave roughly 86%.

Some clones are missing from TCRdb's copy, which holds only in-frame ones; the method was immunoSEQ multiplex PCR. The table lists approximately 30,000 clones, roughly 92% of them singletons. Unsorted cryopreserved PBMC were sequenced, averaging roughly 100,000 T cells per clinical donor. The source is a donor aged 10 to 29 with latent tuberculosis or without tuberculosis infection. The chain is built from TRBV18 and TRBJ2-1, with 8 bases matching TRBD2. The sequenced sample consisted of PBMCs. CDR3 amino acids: CASSLGLAGSDEQFF. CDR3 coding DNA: TGTGCCAGCTCACTTGGACTAGCCGGATCAGATGAGCAGTTCTTC.